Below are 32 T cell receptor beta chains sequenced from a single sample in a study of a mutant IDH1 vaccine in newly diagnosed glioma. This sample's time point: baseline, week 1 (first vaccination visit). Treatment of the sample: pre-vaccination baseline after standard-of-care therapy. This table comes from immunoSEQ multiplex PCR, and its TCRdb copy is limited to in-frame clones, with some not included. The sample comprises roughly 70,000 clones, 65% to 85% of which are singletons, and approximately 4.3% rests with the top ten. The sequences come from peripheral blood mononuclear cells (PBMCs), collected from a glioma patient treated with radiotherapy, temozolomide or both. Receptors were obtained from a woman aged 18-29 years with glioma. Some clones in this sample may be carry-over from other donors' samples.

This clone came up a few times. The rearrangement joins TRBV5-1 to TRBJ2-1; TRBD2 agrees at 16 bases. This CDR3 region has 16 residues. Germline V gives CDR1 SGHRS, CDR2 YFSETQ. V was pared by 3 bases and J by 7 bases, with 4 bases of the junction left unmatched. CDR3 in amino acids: CASSSTGLAGGNEQFF. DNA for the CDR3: TGCGCCAGCAGCTCCACGGGACTAGCGGGAGGGAATGAGCAGTTCTTC.

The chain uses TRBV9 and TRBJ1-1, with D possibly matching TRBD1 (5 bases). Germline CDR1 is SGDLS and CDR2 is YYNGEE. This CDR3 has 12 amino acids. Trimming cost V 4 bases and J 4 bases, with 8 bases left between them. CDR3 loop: CASSFQGTEAFF. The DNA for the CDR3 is TGTGCCAGCAGCTTTCAGGGCACTGAAGCTTTCTTT.

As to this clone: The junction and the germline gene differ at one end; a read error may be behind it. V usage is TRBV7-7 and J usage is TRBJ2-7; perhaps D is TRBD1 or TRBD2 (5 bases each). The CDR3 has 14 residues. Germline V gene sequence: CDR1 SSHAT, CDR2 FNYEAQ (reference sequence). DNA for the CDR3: TGTGCTAGCAGCCCCGCAGAGGGGTTTTACGAGCAGTACTTC. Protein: CASSPAEGFYEQYF.

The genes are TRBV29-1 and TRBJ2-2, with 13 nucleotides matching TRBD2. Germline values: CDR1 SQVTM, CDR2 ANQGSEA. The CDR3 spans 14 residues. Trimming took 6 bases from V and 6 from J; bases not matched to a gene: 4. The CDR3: CSVRLAGGPGELFF. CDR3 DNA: TGCAGCGTCCGACTAGCGGGGGGACCCGGGGAGCTGTTTTTT.

CDR3 sequence reads: CASSYVGTQYF. The CDR3 DNA reads as TGTGCCAGCAGTTACGTAGGAACCCAGTACTTC. The chain is built from TRBV6-5 and TRBJ2-5; unclear D gene. This CDR3 is 11 amino acids long. CDR1 and CDR2 (germline): MNHEY, SVGAGI. Trimming took 2 bases from V and 8 from J, leaving 6 bases between them.

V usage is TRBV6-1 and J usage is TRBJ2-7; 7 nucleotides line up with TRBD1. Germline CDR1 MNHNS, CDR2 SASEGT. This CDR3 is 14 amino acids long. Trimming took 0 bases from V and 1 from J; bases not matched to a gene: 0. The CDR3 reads CASSEATGSYEQYF. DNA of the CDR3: TGTGCCAGCAGTGAAGCGACAGGGTCCTACGAGCAGTACTTC.

The CDR3 loop is CASSLPGQLNTEAFF. CDR3 nucleotide sequence: TGTGCCAGCAGTTTACCCGGACAGCTGAACACTGAAGCTTTCTTT. The chain recombines TRBV28 with TRBJ1-1; D perhaps matches TRBD1 (6 bases). The CDR3 contains 15 residues. Trimming stripped 2 bases from V and 0 bases from J, with 10 bases between. Germline lookup yields CDR1 MDHEN and CDR2 SYDVKM. The variable domain in full, with the rest retrieved from reference TRBV28 and TRBJ1-1, is DVKVTQSSRYLVKRTGEKVFLECVQDMDHENMFWYRQDPGLGLRLIYFSYDVKMKEKGDIPEGYSVSREKKERFSLILESASTNQTSMYLCASSLPGQLNTEAFFGQGTRLTVV.

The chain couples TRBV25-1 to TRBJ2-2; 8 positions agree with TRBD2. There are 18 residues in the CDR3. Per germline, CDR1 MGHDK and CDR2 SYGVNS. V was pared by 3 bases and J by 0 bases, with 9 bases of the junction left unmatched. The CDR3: CASSDFEVGLANTGELFF. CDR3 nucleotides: TGTGCCAGCAGTGATTTTGAAGTGGGACTAGCGAACACCGGGGAGCTGTTTTTT.

In nucleotides, the CDR3 is TGTGCCAGCAGCCCTAGGACTAGCGGGAGTCGCTATGAGCAGTTCTTC. Residues: CASSPRTSGSRYEQFF. The V gene is TRBV5-4, the J gene TRBJ2-1; TRBD2 matches at 13 bases. Germline assignment: CDR1 SGHNT and CDR2 YYREEE (reference sequence). The CDR3 is made up of 16 amino acids. Unmatched junction bases numbered 9, after V lost 4 bases and J lost 8 bases.

Here the CDR3 DNA reads TGTGCCAGCAGCAACTGCCGGGGTAGCGGGAGTACCTCAGATACGCAGTATTTT. Residues: CASSNCRGSGSTSDTQYF. The gene calls are TRBV21-1 and TRBJ2-3; the D call TRBD2 from the table was never checked on the DNA. TRBV21-1 is classified as a pseudogene. This CDR3 has 18 amino acids.

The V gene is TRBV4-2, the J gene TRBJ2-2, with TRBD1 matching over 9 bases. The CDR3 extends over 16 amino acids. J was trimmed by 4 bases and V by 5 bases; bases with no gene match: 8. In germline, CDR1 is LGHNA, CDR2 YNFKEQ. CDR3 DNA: TGTGCCAGCAGCGTCACAGGGGGCGCCCCCACCGGGGAGCTGTTTTTT. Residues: CASSVTGGAPTGELFF.

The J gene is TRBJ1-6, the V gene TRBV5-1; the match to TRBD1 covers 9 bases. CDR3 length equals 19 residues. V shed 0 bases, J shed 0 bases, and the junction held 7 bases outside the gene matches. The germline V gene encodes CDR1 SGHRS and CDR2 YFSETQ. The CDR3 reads CASSLAWPGQGSYNSPLHF. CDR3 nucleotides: TGCGCCAGCAGCTTGGCTTGGCCGGGACAGGGCTCCTATAATTCACCCCTCCACTTT.

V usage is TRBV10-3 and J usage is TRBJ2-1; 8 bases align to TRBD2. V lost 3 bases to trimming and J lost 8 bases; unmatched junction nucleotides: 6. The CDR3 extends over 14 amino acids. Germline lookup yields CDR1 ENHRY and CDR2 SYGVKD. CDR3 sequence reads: CAISDGTRGDEQFF. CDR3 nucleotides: TGTGCCATCAGTGACGGGACTAGGGGGGATGAGCAGTTCTTC.

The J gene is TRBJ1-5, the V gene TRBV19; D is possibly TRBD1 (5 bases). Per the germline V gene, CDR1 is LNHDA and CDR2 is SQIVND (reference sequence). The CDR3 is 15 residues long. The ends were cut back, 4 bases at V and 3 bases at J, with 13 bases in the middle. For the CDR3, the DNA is TGTGCCAGTAGTACCCCCGTCAGGGTCAATCAGCCCCAGCATTTT. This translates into CASSTPVRVNQPQHF.

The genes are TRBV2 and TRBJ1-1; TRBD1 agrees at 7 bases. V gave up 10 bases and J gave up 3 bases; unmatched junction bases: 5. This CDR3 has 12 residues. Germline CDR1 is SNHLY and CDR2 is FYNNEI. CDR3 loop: CATVQGYTEAFF. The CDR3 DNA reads TGTGCCACCGTACAGGGGTACACTGAAGCTTTCTTT.

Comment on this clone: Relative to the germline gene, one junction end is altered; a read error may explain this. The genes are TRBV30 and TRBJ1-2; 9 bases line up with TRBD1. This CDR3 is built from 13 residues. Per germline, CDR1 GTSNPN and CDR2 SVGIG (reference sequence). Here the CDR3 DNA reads TGTGCCTGGGGGACAGGGTATAACAATGGCTACACCTTC. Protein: CAWGTGYNNGYTF.

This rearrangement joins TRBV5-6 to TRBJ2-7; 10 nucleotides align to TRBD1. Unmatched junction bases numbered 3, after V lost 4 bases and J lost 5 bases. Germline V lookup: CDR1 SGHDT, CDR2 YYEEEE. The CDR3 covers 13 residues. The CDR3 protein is CASSRGQGNEQYF. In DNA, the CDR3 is TGTGCCAGCAGCAGGGGACAGGGGAACGAGCAGTACTTC.

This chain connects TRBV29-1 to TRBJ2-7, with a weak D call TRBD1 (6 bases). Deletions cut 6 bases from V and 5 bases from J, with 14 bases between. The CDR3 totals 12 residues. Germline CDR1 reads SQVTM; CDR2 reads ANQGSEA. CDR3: CSVNEGVDEQYF. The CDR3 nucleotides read TGCAGCGTGAATGAGGGGGTGGACGAGCAGTACTTC.

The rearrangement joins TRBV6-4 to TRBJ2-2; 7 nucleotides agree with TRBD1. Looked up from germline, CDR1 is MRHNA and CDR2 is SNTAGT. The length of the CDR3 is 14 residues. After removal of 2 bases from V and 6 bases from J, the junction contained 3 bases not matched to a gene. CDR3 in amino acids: CASSDPTGAGELFF. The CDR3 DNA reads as TGTGCCAGCAGTGACCCAACAGGGGCCGGGGAGCTGTTTTTT.

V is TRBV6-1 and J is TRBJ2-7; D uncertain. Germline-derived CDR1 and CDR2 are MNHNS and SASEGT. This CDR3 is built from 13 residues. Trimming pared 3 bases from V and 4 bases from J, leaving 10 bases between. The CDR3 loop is CASSDGLGYEQYF. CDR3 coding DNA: TGTGCCAGCAGTGACGGATTGGGTTACGAGCAGTACTTC.

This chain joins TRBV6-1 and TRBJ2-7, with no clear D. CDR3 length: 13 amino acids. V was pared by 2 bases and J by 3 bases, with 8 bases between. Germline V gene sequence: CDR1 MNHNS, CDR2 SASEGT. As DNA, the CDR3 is TGTGCCAGCAGTGAACGATTACTCTACGAGCAGTACTTC. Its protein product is CASSERLLYEQYF.

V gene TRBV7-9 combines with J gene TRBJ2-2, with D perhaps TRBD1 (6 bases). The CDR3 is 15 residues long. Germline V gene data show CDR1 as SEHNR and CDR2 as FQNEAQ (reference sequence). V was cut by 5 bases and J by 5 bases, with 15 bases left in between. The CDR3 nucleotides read TGTGCCAGCAGCCCCCGGGACACCTGGACCGGGGAGCTGTTTTTT. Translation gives CASSPRDTWTGELFF.

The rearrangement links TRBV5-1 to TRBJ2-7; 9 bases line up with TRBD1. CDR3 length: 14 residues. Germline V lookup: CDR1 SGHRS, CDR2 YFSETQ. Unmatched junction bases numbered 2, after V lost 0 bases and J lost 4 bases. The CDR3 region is CASSLAGTGYEQYF. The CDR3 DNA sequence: TGCGCCAGCAGCTTGGCCGGGACAGGGTACGAGCAGTACTTC.

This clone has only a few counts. The CDR3, as DNA: TGCGCCAGCAGTCCCGGAGCGGGAGGGACGGCGAACATTCAGTACTTC. Amino acids: CASSPGAGGTANIQYF. J is TRBJ2-4 and V is TRBV10-1; the match to TRBD2 covers 10 bases. V lost 5 bases to trimming and J lost 7 bases; unmatched junction nucleotides: 11. The CDR3 extends over 16 amino acids. Germline V gives CDR1 WNHNN, CDR2 SYGVQD (reference sequence).

The CDR3 bases are TGTGCCAGCAGCCAGAGCCAAGAGACCCAGTACTTC. Amino acids: CASSQSQETQYF. The rearrangement uses TRBV7-2 and TRBJ2-5; D gene uncertain. V lost 5 bases, J lost 1 base, and 5 bases lay in between. This CDR3 is 12 amino acids long. The germline V gene has CDR1 SGHTA and CDR2 FQGNSA.

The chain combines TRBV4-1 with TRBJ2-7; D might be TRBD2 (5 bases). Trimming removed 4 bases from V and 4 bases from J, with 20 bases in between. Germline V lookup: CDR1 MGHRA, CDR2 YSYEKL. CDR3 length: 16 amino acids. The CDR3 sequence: CASSPTRASRPYEQYF. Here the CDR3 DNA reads TGCGCCAGCAGCCCTACGAGGGCTAGCCGACCGTACGAGCAGTACTTC.

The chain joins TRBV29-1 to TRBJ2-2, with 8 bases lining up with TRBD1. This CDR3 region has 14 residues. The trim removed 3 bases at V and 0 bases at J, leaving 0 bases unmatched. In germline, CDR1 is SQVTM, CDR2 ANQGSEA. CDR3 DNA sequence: TGCAGCGTTGAGACAGGGGCGAACACCGGGGAGCTGTTTTTT. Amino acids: CSVETGANTGELFF.

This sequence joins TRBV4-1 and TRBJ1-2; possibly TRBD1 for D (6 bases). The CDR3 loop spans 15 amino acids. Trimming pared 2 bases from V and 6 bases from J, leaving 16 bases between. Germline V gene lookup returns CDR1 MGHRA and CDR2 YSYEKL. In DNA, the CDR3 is TGCGCCAGCAGCCAACGCCAGGGGCAGCGAAATGGCTACACCTTC. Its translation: CASSQRQGQRNGYTF.

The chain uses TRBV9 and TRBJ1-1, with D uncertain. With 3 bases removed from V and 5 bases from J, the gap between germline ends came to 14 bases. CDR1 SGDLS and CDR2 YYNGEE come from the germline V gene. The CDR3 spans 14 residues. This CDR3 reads CASSALGGITEAFF. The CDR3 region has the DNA TGTGCCAGCAGCGCCTTGGGTGGTATAACTGAAGCTTTCTTT.

The CDR3 DNA is TGCGCCAGCAGTGAGCGACAGGGGACAGGGGGCAAAGGTGGCTACACCTTC. This codes for CASSERQGTGGKGGYTF. The chain recombines TRBV10-2 with TRBJ1-2, with 12 bases aligning to TRBD1. J gave up 7 bases and V 2 bases, and 11 bases lay outside the gene matches. CDR1 and CDR2 (germline): WSHSY, SAAADI. The CDR3 runs 17 residues.

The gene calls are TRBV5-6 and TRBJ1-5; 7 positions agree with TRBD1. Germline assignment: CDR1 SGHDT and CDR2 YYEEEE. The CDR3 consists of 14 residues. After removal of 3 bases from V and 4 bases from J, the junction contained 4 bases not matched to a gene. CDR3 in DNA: TGTGCCAGCAGCTCCGGGACAGATAATCAGCCCCAGCATTTT. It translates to CASSSGTDNQPQHF. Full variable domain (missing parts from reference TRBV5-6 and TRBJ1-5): DAGVTQSPTHLIKTRGQQVTLRCSPKSGHDTVSWYQQALGQGPQFIFQYYEEEERQRGNFPDRFSGHQFPNYSSELNVNALLLGDSALYLCASSSGTDNQPQHFGDGTRLSIL.

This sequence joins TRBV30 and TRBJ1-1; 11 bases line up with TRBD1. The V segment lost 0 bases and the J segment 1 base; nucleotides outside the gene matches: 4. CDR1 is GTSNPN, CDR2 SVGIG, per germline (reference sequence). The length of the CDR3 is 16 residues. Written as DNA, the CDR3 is TGTGCCTGGAGTGTACCGGGGACAGGGGGGAACACTGAAGCTTTCTTT. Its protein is CAWSVPGTGGNTEAFF. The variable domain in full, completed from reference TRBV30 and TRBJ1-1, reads SQTIHQWPATLVQPVGSPLSLECTVEGTSNPNLYWYRQAAGRGLQLLFYSVGIGQISSEVPQNLSASRPQDRQFILSSKKLLLSDSGFYLCAWSVPGTGGNTEAFFGQGTRLTVV.